Shown below are 14 T cell receptor beta chains from a single sample sequenced in a study of CD8+ T cells in alopecia areata. Extraction of RNA preceded its reverse transcription into cDNA, which served as the sequencing template. Sequenced by immunoSEQ multiplex PCR; TCRdb stores in-frame clones only, minus some. The table lists under 250,000 clones, about 60% of them singletons. Sequencing used CD4+ T cells sorted from blood, obtained at week 0. The receptors were sampled from a human donor with alopecia areata.

This clone was counted once. The chain recombines TRBV2 with TRBJ2-7, with D perhaps matching TRBD1 or TRBD2 (5 bases each). Germline assignment: CDR1 SNHLY and CDR2 FYNNEI. The CDR3 is made up of 12 amino acids. Trimming removed 4 bases from V and 3 bases from J, with 7 bases in between. CDR3 DNA sequence: TGTGCCAGCAGTGGGGGGATCTACGAGCAGTACTTC. This gives the protein CASSGGIYEQYF. The complete variable domain, with remaining parts taken from reference TRBV2 and TRBJ2-7, reads EPEVTQTPSHQVTQMGQEVILRCVPISNHLYFYWYRQILGQKVEFLVSFYNNEISEKSEIFDDQFSVERPDGSNFTLKIRSTKLEDSAMYFCASSGGIYEQYFGPGTRLTVT.

The chain is built from TRBV13 and TRBJ2-2; no firm D call. The V and J ends lost 3 bases and 8 bases respectively, with 7 bases between them. CDR1 is PRHDT and CDR2 is FYEKMQ in the germline V gene (reference sequence). The CDR3 is 12 amino acids. The CDR3 reads CASSFYVGELFF. CDR3 in DNA: TGTGCCAGCAGCTTCTACGTAGGGGAGCTGTTTTTT.

Comment on this clone: The sample contains more than one DNA sequence encoding this CDR3. CDR3 in amino acids: CASSLVGQSYGYTF. CDR3 nucleotide sequence: TGCGCCAGCAGCTTGGTGGGACAGTCCTATGGCTACACCTTC. The genes are TRBV5-1 and TRBJ1-2; TRBD1 matches 7 bases. From germline, CDR1 is SGHRS and CDR2 YFSETQ. The CDR3 is made up of 14 amino acids. The V and J ends lost 0 bases and 4 bases, in that order; junction bases with no gene match: 3.

This chain connects TRBV15 to TRBJ2-1, with 11 positions matching TRBD2. CDR3 length: 17 amino acids. The ends lost 0 bases at V and 6 bases at J; junction bases unmatched: 7. The V gene's germline CDR1 is LNHNV and CDR2 YYDKDF (reference sequence). The DNA for the CDR3 is TGTGCCACCAGCAGAGATCCCGGCCTAGCGGGGGGCAATGAGCAGTTCTTC. It encodes CATSRDPGLAGGNEQFF.

The chain is built from TRBV7-3 and TRBJ2-7; 10 nucleotides align to TRBD1. The CDR3 is 14 amino acids. Per the germline V gene, CDR1 is SGHTA and CDR2 is FQGTGA. The V and J ends lost 5 bases and 7 bases, in that order; junction bases with no gene match: 8. Here the CDR3 reads CASSVDRGPREQYF. CDR3 sequence (DNA): TGTGCCAGCAGCGTAGACAGGGGGCCGCGGGAGCAGTACTTC.

The table lists this clone with a count of one. This chain links TRBV7-6 with TRBJ2-7; D is perhaps TRBD2 (5 bases). Germline V gene sequence: CDR1 SGHVS, CDR2 FNYEAQ. The V end lost 1 base, the J end lost 2 bases, and 9 bases lay between the germline ends. This CDR3 has 14 residues. For the CDR3, the DNA is TGTGCCAGCAGCTTAGATGAGGGCCCCTACGAGCAGTACTTC. Translated, it gives CASSLDEGPYEQYF.

This clone occurred a few times. The chain carries TRBV6-5 and TRBJ2-7, with D possibly being TRBD2 (6 bases). The ends were cut back, 9 bases at V and 6 bases at J, with 21 bases in the middle. The CDR3 spans 14 residues. Germline values: CDR1 MNHEY, CDR2 SVGAGI. The chain's CDR3 is CASSGNSLLVEQYF. The CDR3 DNA reads as TGTGCCAGTAGCGGTAACAGCCTTTTAGTCGAGCAGTACTTC.

The rearrangement links TRBV6-5 to TRBJ1-1; TRBD1 agrees at 7 bases. CDR3 length: 14 amino acids. Germline loops: CDR1 MNHEY, CDR2 SVGAGI. After removal of 5 bases from V and 1 base from J, the junction contained 4 bases not matched to a gene. DNA of the CDR3: TGTGCCAGCAGTGAAAGGACAGGGAACACTGAAGCTTTCTTT. Its protein product is CASSERTGNTEAFF.

The chain joins TRBV7-9 to TRBJ2-1; 12 bases match TRBD2. The CDR3 is 15 amino acids. V was pared by 1 base and J by 8 bases, with 3 bases of the junction left unmatched. Germline assignment: CDR1 SEHNR and CDR2 FQNEAQ (reference sequence). The CDR3 nucleotides are TGTGCCAGCAGCTTAGGGACTAGCGGGATCGATGAGCAGTTCTTC. Encoded protein: CASSLGTSGIDEQFF.

Remarks on this clone: Other DNA sequences of this sample code for an identical CDR3. J is TRBJ1-5 and V is TRBV30; 7 bases fit TRBD1. V was pared by 0 bases and J by 3 bases, with 2 bases of the junction left unmatched. The CDR3 extends over 14 amino acids. The germline CDR1 and CDR2 sequences are GTSNPN and SVGIG (reference sequence). CDR3: CAWSVGTVNQPQHF. The CDR3 coding sequence is TGTGCCTGGAGTGTAGGGACAGTCAATCAGCCCCAGCATTTT.

This clone was counted between two and nine times. The chain combines TRBV19 with TRBJ1-2, with D possibly matching TRBD1 (5 bases). In germline, CDR1 is LNHDA, CDR2 SQIVND (reference sequence). The V and J ends lost 6 bases and 4 bases respectively, with 27 bases between them. This CDR3 is built from 18 residues. CDR3 nucleotides: TGTGCCAGTAGCCATCGCCTCCCCAGGGTGCGGGAGCTCTATGGCTACACCTTC. It encodes CASSHRLPRVRELYGYTF.

Only a few counts were recorded for this clone. The chain uses TRBV5-1 and TRBJ1-2; D may be TRBD1 (6 bases). From germline, CDR1 is SGHRS and CDR2 YFSETQ. Trimming stripped 0 bases from V and 2 bases from J, with 8 bases between. The CDR3 totals 14 residues. The CDR3 loop reads CASSLGTENYGYTF. The CDR3 DNA reads as TGCGCCAGCAGCTTGGGGACAGAGAACTATGGCTACACCTTC.

This clone was seen a few times. The chain employs TRBV6-5 and TRBJ1-2, with TRBD1 identical over 8 bases. J was trimmed by 7 bases and V by 5 bases; bases with no gene match: 6. Germline V lookup: CDR1 MNHEY, CDR2 SVGAGI. This CDR3 spans 13 amino acids. DNA of the CDR3: TGTGCCAGCAGTCCAGGGACAGGCCGTGGCTACACCTTC. Amino acids: CASSPGTGRGYTF.

This clone was counted ten times or more. The CDR3 is CASSVGTNRDSNEQFF. CDR3 coding DNA: TGCGCCAGCAGCGTTGGGACAAACCGGGACAGCAATGAGCAGTTCTTC. The chain carries TRBV5-1 and TRBJ2-1; TRBD1 matches 7 bases. CDR1 SGHRS and CDR2 YFSETQ come from the germline V gene. The length of the CDR3 is 16 residues. The trim removed 4 bases at V and 6 bases at J, leaving 13 bases unmatched.